The rows below give T cell receptor beta chains drawn from one sample of a study of early T cells in non-severe SARS-CoV-2 infection. TCRdb re-analysed the 5' RACE reads in MiXCR, keeping a single row per CDR3 protein. The sample gives about 64,000 distinct CDR3 sequences, around 13% of which show up once; around 1.5% is in the top ten. This material consisted of whole blood, taken at baseline. These receptors were obtained from an adult who was a healthcare worker with PCR-confirmed SARS-CoV-2 infection or an uninfected control (not recorded which). The CDR3 runs from the conserved cysteine through the conserved F or W. A D gene is named only where the DNA matches it firmly. Size is omitted from some rows. Given values are once, few, many or a class for expanded clones.

size	V	D	J	CDR3
-	TRBV12-3/TRBV12-4	TRBD1	TRBJ2-5	CASSRPGQQETQYF
many	TRBV7-8	TRBD1	TRBJ2-7	CASSSYRGVYEQYF
few	TRBV6-2/TRBV6-3	-	TRBJ1-2	CASSVITGGVSGYTF
-	TRBV20-1	-	TRBJ1-1	CSARDGGKVNTEAFF
-	TRBV3-1	TRBD1	TRBJ1-2	CASSQDWEQGDKGYTF
few	TRBV7-9	TRBD1	TRBJ2-7	CASSPRGTEDDEQYF
many	TRBV9	-	TRBJ2-3	CASSTSRRTDTQYF
-	TRBV5-1	-	TRBJ2-3	CASSPDLSSTDTQYF
many	TRBV4-3	-	TRBJ1-2	CASSQTQGYGYTF
-	TRBV10-3	-	TRBJ2-7	CAISAGGGADEQYF
few	TRBV7-2	TRBD1	TRBJ1-5	CASSLYRGPQPQHF
few	TRBV11-2	-	TRBJ2-3	CASSFGSSDTQYF
-	TRBV9	-	TRBJ2-5	CASSVASGGRETQYF
few	TRBV6-6	TRBD2	TRBJ2-4	CASSYSVPGAGGGFDIQYF
many	TRBV20-1	TRBD2	TRBJ2-2	CSAPLAGGPRGTGELFF
many	TRBV7-8	TRBD2	TRBJ2-5	CASSSYGLAGLETQYF
few	TRBV6-4	-	TRBJ1-5	CASVGNNQPQHF
-	TRBV27	-	TRBJ2-2	CASSLGRRGLGELFF
many	TRBV28	-	TRBJ1-1	CASRDQGWAEAFF
many	TRBV7-2	TRBD2	TRBJ2-1	CASSLQRDREQFF
-	TRBV27	TRBD2	TRBJ2-1	CASSFGTSGNEQFF
many	TRBV7-6	-	TRBJ2-2	CASSLVTGELFF
many	TRBV7-9	TRBD1	TRBJ1-5	CASSREGADQPQHF
few	TRBV3-1	-	TRBJ1-6	CASSQDLRGFSPLHF
-	TRBV15	-	TRBJ2-1	CATSRDSLEEQFF
-	TRBV20-1	-	TRBJ1-2	CSAAQTANYGYTF
many	TRBV6-6	-	TRBJ1-4	CASSFRGTTNEKLFF
many	TRBV10-2	TRBD2	TRBJ2-6	CASSGAGDYGANVLTF
many	TRBV7-2	TRBD2	TRBJ2-7	CASSLGLAGGPSYEQYF
-	TRBV27	TRBD1	TRBJ1-4	CASSSPTGAKLFF
many	TRBV2	TRBD2	TRBJ2-3	CASSPSGRADTQYF
-	TRBV20-1	-	TRBJ1-1	CSASDRNTEAFF
few	TRBV7-6	TRBD1	TRBJ2-7	CASSPGQGAYSYEQYF
few	TRBV28	-	TRBJ1-1	CASSSTGLMDTEAFF
-	TRBV10-2	TRBD2	TRBJ2-7	CASLLSGGAPYEQYF
-	TRBV28	-	TRBJ2-1	CASSFPGDEQFF
-	TRBV7-9	TRBD1	TRBJ2-7	CASSTGTGEPYEQYF
-	TRBV11-2	-	TRBJ2-1	CASSFPAAGPSYNEQFF
few	TRBV24-1	TRBD2	TRBJ2-5	CATSDIRTSGETQYF
many	TRBV28	TRBD1	TRBJ1-4	CASRLLPGGNEKLFF
few	TRBV10-3	TRBD2	TRBJ2-5	CAISGEGEETQYF
few	TRBV28	-	TRBJ2-3	CASSSGSSVPTQYF
-	TRBV20-1	TRBD2	TRBJ2-3	CSAGASGGPTDTQYF
-	TRBV6-5	TRBD2	TRBJ2-7	CASGGLAGSYEQYF
few	TRBV6-5	TRBD1	TRBJ1-1	CASNRQGESTEAFF
-	TRBV20-1	-	TRBJ2-7	CSAISLQGATYEQYF
few	TRBV24-1	TRBD2	TRBJ2-1	CATSVPRGGNANEQFF
-	TRBV7-8	TRBD1	TRBJ2-1	CASSLGGQGYRYNEQFF
few	TRBV20-1	-	TRBJ2-5	CSAGGDEQETQYF
-	TRBV19	-	TRBJ2-1	CASSIRQFYNEQFF
few	TRBV30	TRBD1	TRBJ1-1	CAWSGPTGGFTEAFF
few	TRBV27	TRBD2	TRBJ2-7	CASSLSGRDYEQYF